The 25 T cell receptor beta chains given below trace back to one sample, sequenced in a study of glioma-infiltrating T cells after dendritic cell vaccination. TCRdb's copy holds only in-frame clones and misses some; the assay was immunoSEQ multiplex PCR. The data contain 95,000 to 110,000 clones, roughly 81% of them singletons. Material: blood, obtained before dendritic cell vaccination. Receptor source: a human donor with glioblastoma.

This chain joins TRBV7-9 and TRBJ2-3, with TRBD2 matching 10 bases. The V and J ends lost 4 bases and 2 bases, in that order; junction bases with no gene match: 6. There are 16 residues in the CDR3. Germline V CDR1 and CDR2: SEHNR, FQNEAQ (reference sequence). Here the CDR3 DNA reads TGTGCCAGCAGCTCGATAGCGGGGGGCTACACAGATACGCAGTATTTT. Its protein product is CASSSIAGGYTDTQYF.

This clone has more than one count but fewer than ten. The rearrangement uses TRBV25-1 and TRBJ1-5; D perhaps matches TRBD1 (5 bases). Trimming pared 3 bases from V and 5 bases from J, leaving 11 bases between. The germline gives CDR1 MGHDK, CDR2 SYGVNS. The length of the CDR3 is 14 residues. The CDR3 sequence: CASSELTEDQPQHF. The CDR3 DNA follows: TGTGCCAGCAGTGAGTTGACAGAGGATCAGCCCCAGCATTTT.

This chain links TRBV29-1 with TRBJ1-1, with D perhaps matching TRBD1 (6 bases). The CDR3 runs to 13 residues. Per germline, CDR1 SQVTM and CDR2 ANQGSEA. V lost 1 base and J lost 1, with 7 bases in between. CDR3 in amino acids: CSVEGGQNTEAFF. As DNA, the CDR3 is TGCAGCGTTGAAGGGGGACAGAACACTGAAGCTTTCTTT.

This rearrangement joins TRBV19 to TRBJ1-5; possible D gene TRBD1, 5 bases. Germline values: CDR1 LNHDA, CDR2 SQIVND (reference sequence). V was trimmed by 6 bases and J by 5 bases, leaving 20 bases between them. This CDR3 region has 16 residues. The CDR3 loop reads CASRSPGRIRDQPQHF. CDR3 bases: TGTGCCAGTAGGAGCCCAGGGCGTATACGGGATCAGCCCCAGCATTTT.

CDR3 sequence reads: CASSQMAGTGYEQYF. The CDR3, as DNA: TGTGCCAGCAGCCAAATGGCCGGGACAGGGTACGAGCAGTACTTC. The rearrangement joins TRBV5-4 to TRBJ2-7, with 9 bases matching TRBD1. Germline V gives CDR1 SGHNT, CDR2 YYREEE (reference sequence). The CDR3 is 15 residues long. V dropped 4 bases and J dropped 4; count of bases not matched to a gene: 9.

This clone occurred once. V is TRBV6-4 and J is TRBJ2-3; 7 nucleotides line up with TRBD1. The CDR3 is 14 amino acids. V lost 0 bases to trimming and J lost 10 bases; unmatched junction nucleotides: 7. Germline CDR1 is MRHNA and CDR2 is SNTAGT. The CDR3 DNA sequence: TGTGCCAGCAGTGACTCGGTTTCAGGGGGAGCGCAGTATTTT. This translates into CASSDSVSGGAQYF.

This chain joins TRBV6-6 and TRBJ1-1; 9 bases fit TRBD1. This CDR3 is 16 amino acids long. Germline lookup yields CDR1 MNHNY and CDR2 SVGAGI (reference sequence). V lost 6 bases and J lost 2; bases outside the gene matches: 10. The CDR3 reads CASSSPDRGRNTEAFF. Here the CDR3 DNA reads TGTGCCAGCAGCAGCCCGGACAGGGGACGAAACACTGAAGCTTTCTTT.

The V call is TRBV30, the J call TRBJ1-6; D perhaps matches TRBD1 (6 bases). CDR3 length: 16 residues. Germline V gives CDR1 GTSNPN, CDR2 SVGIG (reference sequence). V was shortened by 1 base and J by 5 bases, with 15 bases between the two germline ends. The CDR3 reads CAWSEEQGRHNSPLHF. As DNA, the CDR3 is TGTGCCTGGAGTGAAGAACAGGGAAGGCATAATTCACCCCTCCACTTT.

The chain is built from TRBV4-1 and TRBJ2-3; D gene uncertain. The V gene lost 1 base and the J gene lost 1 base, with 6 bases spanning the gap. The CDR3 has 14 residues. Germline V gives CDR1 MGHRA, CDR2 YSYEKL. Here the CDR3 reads CASSQALRTDTQYF. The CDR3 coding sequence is TGCGCCAGCAGCCAAGCTCTTCGCACAGATACGCAGTATTTT.

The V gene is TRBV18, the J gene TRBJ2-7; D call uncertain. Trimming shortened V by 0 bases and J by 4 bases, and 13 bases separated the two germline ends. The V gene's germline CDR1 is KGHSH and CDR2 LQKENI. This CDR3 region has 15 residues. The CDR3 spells CASSPPEARPYEQYF. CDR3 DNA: TGTGCCAGCTCACCACCCGAGGCAAGGCCTTACGAGCAGTACTTC.

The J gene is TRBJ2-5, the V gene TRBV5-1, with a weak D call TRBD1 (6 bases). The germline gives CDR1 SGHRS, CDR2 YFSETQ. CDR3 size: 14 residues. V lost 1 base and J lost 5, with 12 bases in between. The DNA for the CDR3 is TGCGCCAGCAGCTTGATTCAGGGGCAGGAGACCCAGTACTTC. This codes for CASSLIQGQETQYF.

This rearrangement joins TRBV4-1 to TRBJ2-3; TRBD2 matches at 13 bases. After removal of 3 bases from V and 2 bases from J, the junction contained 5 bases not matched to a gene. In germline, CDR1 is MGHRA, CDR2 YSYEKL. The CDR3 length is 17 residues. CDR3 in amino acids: CASSQETSGGLTDTQYF. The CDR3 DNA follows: TGCGCCAGCAGCCAGGAGACTAGCGGGGGGCTCACAGATACGCAGTATTTT.

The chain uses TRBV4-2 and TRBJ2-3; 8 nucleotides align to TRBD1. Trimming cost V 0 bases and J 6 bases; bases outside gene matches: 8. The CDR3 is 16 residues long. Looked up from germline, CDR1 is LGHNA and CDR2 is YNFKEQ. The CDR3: CASSQDLPGGGDTQYF. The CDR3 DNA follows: TGTGCCAGCAGCCAAGATCTCCCAGGGGGCGGGGATACGCAGTATTTT.

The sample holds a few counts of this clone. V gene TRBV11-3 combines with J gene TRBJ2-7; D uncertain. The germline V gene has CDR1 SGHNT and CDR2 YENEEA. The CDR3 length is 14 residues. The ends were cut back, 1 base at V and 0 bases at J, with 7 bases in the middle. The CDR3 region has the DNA TGTGCCAGCAGCTTAGTGGGCAGCTCCTACGAGCAGTACTTC. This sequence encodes CASSLVGSSYEQYF.

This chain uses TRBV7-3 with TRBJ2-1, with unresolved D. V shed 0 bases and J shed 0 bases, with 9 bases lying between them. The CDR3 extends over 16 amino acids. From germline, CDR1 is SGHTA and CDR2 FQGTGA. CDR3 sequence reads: CASSLTAARSYNEQFF. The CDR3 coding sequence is TGTGCCAGCAGCTTAACAGCTGCCCGCTCCTACAATGAGCAGTTCTTC.

In DNA, the CDR3 is TGTGCCAGCAGAGCTGGCAGGGTGGAGGCTTTCTTT. It yields the protein CASRAGRVEAFF. The chain uses TRBV6-1 and TRBJ1-1, with D tentatively TRBD1 (5 bases). CDR1 and CDR2 from the germline V gene are MNHNS and SASEGT. There are 12 residues in the CDR3. Trimming cost V 6 bases and J 11 bases, with 16 bases left between them.

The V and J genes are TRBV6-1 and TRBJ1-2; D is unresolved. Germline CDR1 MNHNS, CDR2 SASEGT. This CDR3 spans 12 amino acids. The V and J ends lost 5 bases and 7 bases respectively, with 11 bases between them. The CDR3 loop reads CASSFPLPGYTF. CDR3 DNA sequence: TGTGCCAGCAGTTTCCCTCTCCCTGGCTACACCTTC.

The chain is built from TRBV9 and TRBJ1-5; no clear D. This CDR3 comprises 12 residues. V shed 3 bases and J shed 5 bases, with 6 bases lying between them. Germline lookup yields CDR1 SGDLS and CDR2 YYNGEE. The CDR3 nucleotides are TGTGCCAGCAGCGCCGGTGATCAGCCCCAGCATTTT. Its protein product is CASSAGDQPQHF.

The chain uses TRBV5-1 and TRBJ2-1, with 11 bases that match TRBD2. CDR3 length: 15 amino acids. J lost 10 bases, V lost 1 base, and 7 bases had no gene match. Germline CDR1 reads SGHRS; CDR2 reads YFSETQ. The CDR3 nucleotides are TGCGCCAGCAGCTTGACTAGCGGGGGAGATCGGGAGCAGTTCTTC. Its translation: CASSLTSGGDREQFF.

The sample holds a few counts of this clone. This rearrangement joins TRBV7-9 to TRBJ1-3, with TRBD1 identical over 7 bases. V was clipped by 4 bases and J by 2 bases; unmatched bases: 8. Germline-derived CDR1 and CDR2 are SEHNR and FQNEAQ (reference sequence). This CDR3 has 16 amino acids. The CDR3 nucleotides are TGTGCCAGCAGCTACCTATTCCAGGGGGCTGGAAACACCATATATTTT. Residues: CASSYLFQGAGNTIYF.

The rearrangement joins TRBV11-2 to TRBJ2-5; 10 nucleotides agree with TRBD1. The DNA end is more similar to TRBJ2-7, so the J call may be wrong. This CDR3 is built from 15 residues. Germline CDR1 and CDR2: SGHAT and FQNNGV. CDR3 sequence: CASSPGTGVSYEQYF. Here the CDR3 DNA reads TGTGCCAGCAGCCCAGGGACAGGGGTCTCCTACGAGCAGTACTTC.

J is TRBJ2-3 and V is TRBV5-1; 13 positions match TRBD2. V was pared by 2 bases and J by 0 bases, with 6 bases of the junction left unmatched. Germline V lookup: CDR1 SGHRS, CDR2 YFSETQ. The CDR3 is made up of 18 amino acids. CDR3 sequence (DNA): TGCGCCAGCAGCTTATATGGGACTAGCGGGGAGAGCACAGATACGCAGTATTTT. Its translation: CASSLYGTSGESTDTQYF.

Here the CDR3 DNA reads TGCGCCAGCAGCTTGGGGGCAGGGGGCTTGGACACTGAAGCTTTCTTT. Translation gives CASSLGAGGLDTEAFF. The rearrangement uses TRBV5-1 and TRBJ1-1, with 8 bases identical to TRBD1. CDR3 length: 16 amino acids. CDR1 is SGHRS, CDR2 YFSETQ, per germline. V lost 0 bases and J lost 3; bases outside the gene matches: 7.

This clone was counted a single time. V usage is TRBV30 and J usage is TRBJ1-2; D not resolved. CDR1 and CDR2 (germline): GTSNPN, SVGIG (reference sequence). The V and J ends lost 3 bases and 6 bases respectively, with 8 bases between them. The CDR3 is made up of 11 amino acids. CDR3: CAWRAANGYTF. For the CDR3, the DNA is TGTGCCTGGAGAGCTGCAAATGGCTACACCTTC. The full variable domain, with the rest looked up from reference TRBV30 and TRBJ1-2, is SQTIHQWPATLVQPVGSPLSLECTVEGTSNPNLYWYRQAAGRGLQLLFYSVGIGQISSEVPQNLSASRPQDRQFILSSKKLLLSDSGFYLCAWRAANGYTFGSGTRLTVV.

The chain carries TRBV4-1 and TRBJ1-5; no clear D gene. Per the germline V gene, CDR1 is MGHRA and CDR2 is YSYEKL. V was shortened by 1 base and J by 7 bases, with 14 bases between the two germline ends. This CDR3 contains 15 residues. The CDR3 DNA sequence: TGCGCCAGCAGCCAAGTGGGTCAGGCTTGGCAGCCCCAGCATTTT. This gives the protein CASSQVGQAWQPQHF.